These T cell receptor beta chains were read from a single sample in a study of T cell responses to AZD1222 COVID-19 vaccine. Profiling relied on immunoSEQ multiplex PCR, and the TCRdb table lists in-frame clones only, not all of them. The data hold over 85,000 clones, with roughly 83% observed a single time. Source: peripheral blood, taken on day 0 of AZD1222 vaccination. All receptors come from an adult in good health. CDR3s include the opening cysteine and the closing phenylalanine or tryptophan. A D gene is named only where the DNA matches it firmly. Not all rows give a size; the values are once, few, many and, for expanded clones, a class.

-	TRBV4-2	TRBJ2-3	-	TGTGCCAGCAGCCAGAATAGGGAGGGGGTCGATACGCAGTATTTT	CASSQNREGVDTQYF
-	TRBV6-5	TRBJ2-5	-	TGTGCTTATGGTGGGGGGAATCAAGAGACCCAGTACTTC	CAYGGGNQETQYF
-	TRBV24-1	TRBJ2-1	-	TGTGCCACCAGTGATTTTGCACAGGGCTCCTACAATGAGCAGTTCTTC	CATSDFAQGSYNEQFF
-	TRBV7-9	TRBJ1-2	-	TGTGCCAGCAGCTTAGGGACAGACCCTAACTATGGCTACACCTTC	CASSLGTDPNYGYTF
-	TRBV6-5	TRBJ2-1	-	TGTGCCAGCAGTTACCAGGCTAAGGGGAATGAGCAGTTCTTC	CASSYQAKGNEQFF
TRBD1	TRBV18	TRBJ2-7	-	TGTGCCAGCTCACCACTATCCCCGGGACAGGGGGCCTACGAGCAGTACTTC	CASSPLSPGQGAYEQYF
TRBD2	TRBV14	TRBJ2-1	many	TGTGCCAGCAGCCCGCAACTAGCGGGGGGGCTCTCTGAGCAGTTCTTC	CASSPQLAGGLSEQFF
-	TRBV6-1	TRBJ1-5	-	TGTGCCAGCAGTGATCCGGGCCAAAGTGGGGGGTCTAGCAATCAGCCCCAGCATTTT	CASSDPGQSGGSSNQPQHF
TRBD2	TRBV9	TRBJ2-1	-	TGTGCCAGCAGCGAAGGGGGACTAGCGACCTACAATGAGCAGTTCTTC	CASSEGGLATYNEQFF
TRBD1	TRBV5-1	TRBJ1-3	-	TGCGCCTCCCACAGGGGTAACTCTGGAAACACCATATATTTT	CASHRGNSGNTIYF
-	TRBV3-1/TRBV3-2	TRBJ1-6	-	TGTGCCAGCAGCCAAGGTGGAGTATCACCCCTCCACTTT	CASSQGGVSPLHF
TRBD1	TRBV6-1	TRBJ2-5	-	TGTGCCAGCAGTGAGCGGCGTGGGACAGGGGGAAGGGAGACCCAGTACTTC	CASSERRGTGGRETQYF
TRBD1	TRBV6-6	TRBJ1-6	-	TGTGCCAGCAGTTGGACAGGGCCGGCGACGAATTCACCCCTCCACTTT	CASSWTGPATNSPLHF
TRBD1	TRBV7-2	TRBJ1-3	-	TGTGCCAGCAGCCCAAGACAGGGGGCGACTGGAAACACCATATATTTT	CASSPRQGATGNTIYF
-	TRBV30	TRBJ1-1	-	TGTGCCTGGAGTGTAGGATCAGGTCGGGTCACTGAAGCTTTCTTT	CAWSVGSGRVTEAFF
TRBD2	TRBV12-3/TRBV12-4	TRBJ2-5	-	TGTGCCAGCAGTTTCCGGGGGGTCGGGACCCAGTACTTC	CASSFRGVGTQYF
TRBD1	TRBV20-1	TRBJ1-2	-	TGCAGTGCAAAAGGACAGGGAACGGACTTC	CSAKGQGTDF
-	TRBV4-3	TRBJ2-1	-	TGCGCCAGCAGCCAAGGTCTATACAATGAGCAGTTCTTC	CASSQGLYNEQFF
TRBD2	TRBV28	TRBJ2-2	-	TGTGCCAGCAGCCGACTAGCGGGAGGTACCGGGGAGCTGTTTTTT	CASSRLAGGTGELFF
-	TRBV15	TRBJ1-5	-	TGTGCCACCAGCAGAGATCCCTCAAGCAATCAGCCCCAGCATTTT	CATSRDPSSNQPQHF
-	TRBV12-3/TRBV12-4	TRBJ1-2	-	TGTGCCAGCAGTTTAGCGGGACACGTCTACACCTTC	CASSLAGHVYTF
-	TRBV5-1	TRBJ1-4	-	TGCGCCAGCAGCTTAGGGCAGGGTGGGGAAAAACTGTTTTTT	CASSLGQGGEKLFF
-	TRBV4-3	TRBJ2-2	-	TGCGCCAGCAGTCCGCCGGGCGCGAACACCGGGGAGCTGTTTTTT	CASSPPGANTGELFF
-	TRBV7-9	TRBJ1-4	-	TGTGCCAGCAGCTTAGGGGGCAGGGGTAATGAAAAACTGTTTTTT	CASSLGGRGNEKLFF
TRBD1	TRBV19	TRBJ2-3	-	TGTGCCAGTAGTATCACCGGGACAGGGACAGATACGCAGTATTTT	CASSITGTGTDTQYF
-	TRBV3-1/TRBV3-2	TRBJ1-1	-	TGTGCCAGCAGCCCTTCGGGGGGCACTGAAGCTTTCTTT	CASSPSGGTEAFF
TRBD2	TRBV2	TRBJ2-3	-	TGTGCCAGCAGTGCGACCAGACTAGCGGGAGTCCCCGATACGCAGTATTTT	CASSATRLAGVPDTQYF
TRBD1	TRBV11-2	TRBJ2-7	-	TGTGCCAGCAGCTCGGGACAGGGAGTCGAGCAGTACTTC	CASSSGQGVEQYF
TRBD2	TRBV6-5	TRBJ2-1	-	TGTGCCAGCACCACTAGCGGGAGCTCCTACAATGAGCAGTTCTTC	CASTTSGSSYNEQFF